These 10 T cell receptor beta chains were sequenced from one sample in a study of Tregs in tolerant kidney transplant recipients. No antigen has been assigned to these receptors. The table came from immunoSEQ multiplex PCR; TCRdb's copy has only in-frame clones and leaves some out. The repertoire holds several thousand clones, with about 35% as singletons. Recipient PBMCs carried a CFSE label and met irradiated graft donor PBMCs for over 5 days before FACS sorting. The sample in question was CD8+ T cells from blood cultured with allogeneic cells, obtained before the transplant. These receptor sequences come from a human patient who received a combined kidney and bone marrow transplant.

This clone occurred a few times. This chain connects TRBV4-1 to TRBJ1-1; D is undetermined. V was pared by 0 bases and J by 1 base, with 18 bases between. The CDR3 consists of 18 residues. Germline V gene data show CDR1 as MGHRA and CDR2 as YSYEKL. The CDR3 bases are TGCGCCAGCAGCCAAGATCGTCCGGAGACTCTGGGGAACACTGAAGCTTTCTTT. This encodes CASSQDRPETLGNTEAFF.

V is TRBV6-5 and J is TRBJ2-7; D ambiguous. Germline V gene lookup returns CDR1 MNHEY and CDR2 SVGAGI. The CDR3 consists of 16 residues. V was cut by 4 bases and J by 1 base, with 17 bases left in between. CDR3 nucleotides: TGTGCCAGCAGTTTGCTTCGTCCTCTCGGTTCCTACGAGCAGTACTTC. The encoded protein is CASSLLRPLGSYEQYF.

For the CDR3, the DNA is TGTGCCAGCACCACAGGGAGCTACGAGCAGTACTTC. Encoded protein: CASTTGSYEQYF. J is TRBJ2-7 and V is TRBV6-5; a weak D match, TRBD1 (6 bases). This CDR3 has 12 residues. V lost 7 bases and J lost 3, with 10 bases in between. Germline CDR1 MNHEY, CDR2 SVGAGI.

J is TRBJ2-7 and V is TRBV27; the match to TRBD2 covers 12 bases. CDR3 length: 15 amino acids. Germline V lookup: CDR1 MNHEY, CDR2 SMNVEV (reference sequence). J was trimmed by 4 bases and V by 4 bases; bases with no gene match: 5. CDR3 DNA sequence: TGTGCCAGCAGTTCGACTAGCGGGAGTTTTTACGAGCAGTACTTC. Protein product: CASSSTSGSFYEQYF.

This chain connects TRBV9 to TRBJ2-1; TRBD2 aligns across 13 bases. Germline values: CDR1 SGDLS, CDR2 YYNGEE. The V and J ends lost 2 bases and 2 bases, in that order; junction bases with no gene match: 7. This CDR3 has 18 amino acids. The CDR3 DNA reads TGTGCCAGCAGCGTCCGGGGACTAGCGGGATACACCTACAATGAGCAGTTCTTC. Its translation: CASSVRGLAGYTYNEQFF. Full variable domain (rest looked up from reference TRBV9 and TRBJ2-1): DSGVTQTPKHLITATGQRVTLRCSPRSGDLSVYWYQQSLDQGLQFLIQYYNGEERAKGNILERFSAQQFPDLHSELNLSSLELGDSALYFCASSVRGLAGYTYNEQFFGPGTRLTVL.

This chain links TRBV4-2 with TRBJ2-1; tentative D call: TRBD2 (7 bases). Trimming took off 6 bases at V and 3 bases at J, with 18 bases between the two ends. This CDR3 has 16 amino acids. From germline, CDR1 is LGHNA and CDR2 YNFKEQ. The CDR3 reads CASSLKGGGFYNEQFF. CDR3 coding DNA: TGTGCCAGCAGTCTGAAAGGGGGGGGCTTCTACAATGAGCAGTTCTTC.

The chain joins TRBV2 to TRBJ2-7; 7 bases fit TRBD1. The V gene's germline CDR1 is SNHLY and CDR2 FYNNEI. There are 15 residues in the CDR3. V dropped 5 bases and J dropped 3; count of bases not matched to a gene: 10. The CDR3 region has the DNA TGTGCCAGCAGTTTAATGTCCACAGGGGTCTACGAGCAGTACTTC. This sequence encodes CASSLMSTGVYEQYF.

The rearrangement uses TRBV6-8 and TRBJ2-7; TRBD2 matches at 13 bases. Per germline, CDR1 MNHGY and CDR2 SAAAGT. The CDR3 has 19 amino acids. Trimming cost V 6 bases and J 5 bases; bases outside gene matches: 19. This chain's CDR3 is CASSWTPHGTSGALDEQYF. Written as DNA, the CDR3 is TGTGCCAGCAGCTGGACCCCCCATGGGACTAGCGGGGCCCTTGACGAGCAGTACTTC.

This clone was seen only a few times. This chain links TRBV19 with TRBJ2-1; 12 nucleotides align to TRBD2. Germline lookup yields CDR1 LNHDA and CDR2 SQIVND (reference sequence). The CDR3 sequence is 15 residues long. Unmatched junction bases numbered 3, after V lost 2 bases and J lost 7 bases. This CDR3 is CASSILAGGPNEQFF. CDR3 nucleotide sequence: TGTGCCAGTAGTATACTAGCGGGGGGGCCAAATGAGCAGTTCTTC.

This chain uses TRBV7-2 with TRBJ2-3, with 8 bases identical to TRBD2. This CDR3 spans 16 amino acids. The V gene end was trimmed by 6 bases and the J gene end by 0 bases; junction bases not matched to a gene: 8. Per the germline V gene, CDR1 is SGHTA and CDR2 is FQGNSA. As DNA, the CDR3 is TGTGCCAGCAGTTTGCGGGGGGAGTCGAGCACAGATACGCAGTATTTT. Its translation is CASSLRGESSTDTQYF.